The present entry profiles one T cell receptor (beta chain) with its context. This clone's antigen is unknown. No much larger clone is present one base from it, and per-base qualities are unavailable. The library was made by PCR. Data came from an Illumina HiSeq 2500. Molecular barcoding was employed in the preparation of TCR libraries, with unique molecular identifiers being used to normalize TCRbeta repertoire quantification. TCRdb reprocessing: public reads trimmed at Q25 with fastp, clones called with MiXCR, in-frame beta chains kept. Records with the same CDR3 protein are collapsed into one entry carrying the most frequent genes and DNA. Here the sample has about 540,000 distinct CDR3 sequences; more than 20% occur a single time. The ten largest clones add up to just over 35% of the sample. The treatment or condition label for this specimen denotes: allogeneic hematopoietic cell transplantation with graft depleted of TCRalphabeta T cells and CD19 B cells. Transplant recipients were children who received TCRalphabeta/CD19-depleted allogeneic hematopoietic cell grafts.

These data belong to a study of T-cell reconstitution after alpha-beta-depleted transplantation in children (dated by TCRdb to the mid-2010s). About the full investigation: Using TCR repertoire profiling, the study quantitatively followed how T-cell immune reconstitution unfolded in children after TCRalphabeta/CD19-depleted allogeneic hematopoietic cell transplantation. Results and caveats for the whole study, not just this receptor: The apparently early recovery of alphabetaT-cell counts about two months after transplant reportedly depended on only several hundred rapidly expanded clones that came from non-depleted graft cells. Hyperexpanded clone frequencies declined over subsequent months; after one year, T-cell counts and TCRbeta diversity were mostly attributed to newly produced T cells. The high TCRbeta diversity at day 60 in some patients was ascribed to recipient T cells and intrathymic progenitors that had survived conditioning.

The CDR3 holds 15 amino acids from the cysteine to the phenylalanine. Solely the CDR3 DNA is kept, with 45 bases framed from the first base. Trimming removed 5 bases from V and 0 bases from J, leaving 11 bases between the germline ends. Based on the germline V gene, the CDR1 and CDR2 sequences are MNHNS and SASEGT. The sequence links TRBV6-1 to TRBJ2-1; the D gene remains uncertain. The starting material was PBMCs, obtained before TCRalphabeta/CD19-depleted stem cell transplant. The clonotype originates from a boy younger than two with Wiskott-Aldrich syndrome, due to receive a stem cell transplant. The CDR3 protein sequence reads: CASSKRLFSYNEQFF. The bases are TGTGCCAGCAGTAAGAGGTTATTCTCCTACAATGAGCAGTTCTTC.